This T cell receptor (beta chain) was documented in a study of control samples from healthy donors and cancer patients. V lost 2 bases and J 5 bases, leaving 12 bases between the germline ends. There are 14 residues in the CDR3. CDR1 and CDR2 from the germline V gene are SGHTA and FQGNSA. The data were produced by immunoSEQ multiplex PCR, yet TCRdb's version contains in-frame clones alone and is incomplete. Of around 120,000 clones listed, about 95% were seen once; the top ten hold about 3.6%. This TCR derives from a man aged 30 to 45 in good health. This rearrangement joins TRBV7-2 to TRBJ2-5; D unclear. Sequences were obtained from blood. The CDR3 reads CASSLYGFRETQYF. The CDR3 coding sequence is TGTGCCAGCAGCTTATACGGTTTCAGGGAGACCCAGTACTTC. Full variable domain (rest looked up from reference TRBV7-2 and TRBJ2-5): GAGVSQSPSNKVTEKGKDVELRCDPISGHTALYWYRQSLGQGLEFLIYFQGNSAPDKSGLPSDRFSAERTGGSVSTLTIQRTQQEDSAVYLCASSLYGFRETQYFGPGTRLLVL.